A selection of T cell receptor beta chains follows, all from one sample in a study of T cells after yellow fever vaccination. Each CDR3 protein is one row after TCRdb ran MiXCR on the 5' RACE reads. In the table there are some 350,000 distinct CDR3 sequences, 3.5% to 4.5% of which are singletons. Here the sequenced sample was PBMCs, taken 5 days after the yellow fever booster vaccination. These receptors originate from a man between 18 and 29 years old who received the YFV17D yellow fever vaccine. The CDR3 runs from the conserved cysteine through the conserved F or W. D genes are given only for firm matches. The size entry is marked missing in some rows and otherwise reads once, few, many or a size class.

TRBJ2-3,.,TRBV6-2/TRBV6-3,few,TGTGCCAGCAGTTTCCCCACCCGGATGACGAGCACAGATACGCAGTATTTT,CASSFPTRMTSTDTQYF
TRBJ1-5,.,TRBV12-3/TRBV12-4,many,TGTGCCAGCAGCCCCGACAGGAGCAATCAGCCCCAGCATTTT,CASSPDRSNQPQHF
TRBJ1-1,TRBD1,TRBV5-1,few,TGCGCCAGCAGCTCGACAGGGGGTATGAACACTGAAGCTTTCTTT,CASSSTGGMNTEAFF
TRBJ2-3,TRBD2,TRBV5-1,few,TGCGCCAGCAGCTTCACAACTAGCGGGGGCACAGATACGCAGTATTTT,CASSFTTSGGTDTQYF
TRBJ2-3,.,TRBV19,.,TGTGCCAGTAGTACCCGGGACTTCACAGATACGCAGTATTTT,CASSTRDFTDTQYF
TRBJ1-2,.,TRBV6-5,many,TGTGCCAGCAGTTACGGTGGCGCCCGGGTCGGCTACACCTTC,CASSYGGARVGYTF
TRBJ2-1,.,TRBV9,few,TGTGCCAGCAGCGGGGGGGCCTGGAACAATGAGCAGTTCTTC,CASSGGAWNNEQFF
TRBJ2-1,.,TRBV19,many,TGTGCCAGTAGTGGCGGAGGGGTAATGGGGCAGTTCTTC,CASSGGGVMGQFF
TRBJ1-2,TRBD1,TRBV5-1,many,TGCGCCAGCAGCACCGGGACAGGGAACTATGGCTACACCTTC,CASSTGTGNYGYTF
TRBJ2-5,TRBD2,TRBV7-2,few,TGTGCCAGCAGCTTACAAGCGGGGGACGGGGAGACCCAGTACTTC,CASSLQAGDGETQYF
TRBJ2-7,.,TRBV5-1,.,TGCGCCAGCAGCACAACTAGTATTACCTACGAGCAGTACTTC,CASSTTSITYEQYF
TRBJ2-2,TRBD1,TRBV7-9,.,TGTGCCAGCAGCCTTCCGGGACAGGTGTTGACCGGGGAGCTGTTTTTT,CASSLPGQVLTGELFF
TRBJ1-1,.,TRBV12-3/TRBV12-4,.,TGTGCCAGCAGCGCATTAGGGGCTGAAGCTTTCTTT,CASSALGAEAFF
TRBJ1-2,.,TRBV8-2,.,TGTGGCACTACCCAACGGCCCTTC,CGTTQRPF
TRBJ2-3,.,TRBV5-1,many,TGCGCCAGCAGCTTGGAGCAGGGTCGCGCAGATACGCAGTATTTT,CASSLEQGRADTQYF
TRBJ1-6,.,TRBV19,few,TGTGCCAGTAGTCTCCAGACAGACTCACCCCTCCACTTT,CASSLQTDSPLHF